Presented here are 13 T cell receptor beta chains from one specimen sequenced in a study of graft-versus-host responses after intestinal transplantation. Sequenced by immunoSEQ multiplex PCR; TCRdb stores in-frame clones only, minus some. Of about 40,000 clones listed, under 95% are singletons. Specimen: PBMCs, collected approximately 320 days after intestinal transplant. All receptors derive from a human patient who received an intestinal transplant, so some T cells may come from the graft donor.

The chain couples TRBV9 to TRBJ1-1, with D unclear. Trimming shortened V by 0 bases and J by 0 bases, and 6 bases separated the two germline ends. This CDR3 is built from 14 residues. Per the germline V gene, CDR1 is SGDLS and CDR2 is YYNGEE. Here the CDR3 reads CASSVGVMNTEAFF. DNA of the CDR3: TGTGCCAGCAGCGTAGGGGTTATGAACACTGAAGCTTTCTTT.

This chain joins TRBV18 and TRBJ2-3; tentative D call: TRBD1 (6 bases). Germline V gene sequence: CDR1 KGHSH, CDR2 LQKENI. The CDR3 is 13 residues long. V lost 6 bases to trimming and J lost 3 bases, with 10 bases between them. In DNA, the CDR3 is TGTGCCAGCTCCCTCGACAGGACAGATACGCAGTATTTT. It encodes CASSLDRTDTQYF. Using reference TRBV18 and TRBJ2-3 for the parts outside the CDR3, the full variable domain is NAGVMQNPRHLVRRRGQEARLRCSPMKGHSHVYWYRQLPEEGLKFMVYLQKENIIDESGMPKERFSAEFPKEGPSILRIQQVVRGDSAAYFCASSLDRTDTQYFGPGTRLTVL.

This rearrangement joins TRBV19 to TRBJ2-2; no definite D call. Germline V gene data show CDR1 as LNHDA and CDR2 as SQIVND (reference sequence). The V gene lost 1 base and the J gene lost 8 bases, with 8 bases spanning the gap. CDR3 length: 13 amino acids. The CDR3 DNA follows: TGTGCCAGTAGTATAGCCCTAGTTGGGGAGCTGTTTTTT. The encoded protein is CASSIALVGELFF. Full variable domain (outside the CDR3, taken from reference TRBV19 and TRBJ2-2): DGGITQSPKYLFRKEGQNVTLSCEQNLNHDAMYWYRQDPGQGLRLIYYSQIVNDFQKGDIAEGYSVSREKKESFPLTVTSAQKNPTAFYLCASSIALVGELFFGEGSRLTVL.

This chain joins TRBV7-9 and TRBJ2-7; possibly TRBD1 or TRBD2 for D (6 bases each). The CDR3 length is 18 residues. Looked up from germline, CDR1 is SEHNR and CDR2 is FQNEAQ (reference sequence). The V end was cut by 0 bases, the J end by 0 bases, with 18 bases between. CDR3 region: CASSLAVGGGGHSYEQYF. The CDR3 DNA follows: TGTGCCAGCAGCTTAGCGGTCGGGGGCGGAGGACACTCCTACGAGCAGTACTTC.

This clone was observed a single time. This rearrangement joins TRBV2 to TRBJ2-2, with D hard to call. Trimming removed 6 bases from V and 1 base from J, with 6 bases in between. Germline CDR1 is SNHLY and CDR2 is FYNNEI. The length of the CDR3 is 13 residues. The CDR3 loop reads CASRLLNTGELFF. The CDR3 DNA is TGTGCCAGCAGACTCCTGAACACCGGGGAGCTGTTTTTT. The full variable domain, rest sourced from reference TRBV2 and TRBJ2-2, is EPEVTQTPSHQVTQMGQEVILRCVPISNHLYFYWYRQILGQKVEFLVSFYNNEISEKSEIFDDQFSVERPDGSNFTLKIRSTKLEDSAMYFCASRLLNTGELFFGEGSRLTVL.

CDR3 amino acids: CASTAFGGTGWDTQYF. The CDR3 bases are TGTGCCAGCACCGCCTTTGGCGGGACAGGGTGGGATACGCAGTATTTT. This chain joins TRBV7-6 and TRBJ2-3; 9 nucleotides agree with TRBD1. There are 16 residues in the CDR3. V dropped 7 bases and J dropped 6; count of bases not matched to a gene: 14. The germline V gene encodes CDR1 SGHVS and CDR2 FNYEAQ.

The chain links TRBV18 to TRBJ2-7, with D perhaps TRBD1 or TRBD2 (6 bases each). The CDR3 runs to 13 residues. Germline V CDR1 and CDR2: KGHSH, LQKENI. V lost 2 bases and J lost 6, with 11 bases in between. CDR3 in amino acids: CASSPLTGAEQYF. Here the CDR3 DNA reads TGTGCCAGCTCACCATTGACGGGGGCCGAGCAGTACTTC.

CDR3 DNA sequence: TGCGCCAGCAGTGGAGGGACAGAAGACCCCACCGGGGAGCTGTTTTTT. It specifies CASSGGTEDPTGELFF. This chain joins TRBV10-2 and TRBJ2-2; 7 bases are shared with TRBD1. The trim removed 4 bases at V and 4 bases at J, leaving 9 bases unmatched. Germline assignment: CDR1 WSHSY and CDR2 SAAADI. The CDR3 extends over 16 amino acids.

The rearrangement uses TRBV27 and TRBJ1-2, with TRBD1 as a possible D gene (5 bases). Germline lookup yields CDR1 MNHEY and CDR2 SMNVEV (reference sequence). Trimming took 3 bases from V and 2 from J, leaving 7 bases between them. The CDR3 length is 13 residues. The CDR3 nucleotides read TGTGCCAGCAGTTTTCGACAGAACTATGGCTACACCTTC. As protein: CASSFRQNYGYTF.

The CDR3 loop reads CASRSHTLETQYF. CDR3 DNA sequence: TGCGCCAGCAGATCACACACTCTAGAGACCCAGTACTTC. The genes are TRBV5-1 and TRBJ2-5; unclear D gene. The CDR3 sequence is 13 residues long. V gave up 5 bases and J gave up 4 bases, with 12 bases separating them. Germline CDR1 is SGHRS and CDR2 is YFSETQ.

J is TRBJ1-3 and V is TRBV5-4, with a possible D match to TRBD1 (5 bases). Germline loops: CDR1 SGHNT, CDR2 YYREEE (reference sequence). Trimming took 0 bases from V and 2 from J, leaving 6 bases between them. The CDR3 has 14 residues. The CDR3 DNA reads TGTGCCAGCAGCTTGGGGGGCGCTGGAAACACCATATATTTT. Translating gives CASSLGGAGNTIYF.

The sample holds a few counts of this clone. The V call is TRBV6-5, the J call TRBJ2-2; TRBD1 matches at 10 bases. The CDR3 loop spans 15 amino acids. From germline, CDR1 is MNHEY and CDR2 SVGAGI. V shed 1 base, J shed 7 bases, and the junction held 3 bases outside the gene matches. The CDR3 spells CASSYLTGGDGELFF. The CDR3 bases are TGTGCCAGCAGTTACTTGACAGGGGGCGACGGGGAGCTGTTTTTT.

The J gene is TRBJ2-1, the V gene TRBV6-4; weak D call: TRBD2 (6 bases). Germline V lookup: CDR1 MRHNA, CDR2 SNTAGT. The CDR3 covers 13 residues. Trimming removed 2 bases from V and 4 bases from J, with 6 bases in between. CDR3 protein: CASSDREYNEQFF. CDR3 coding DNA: TGTGCCAGCAGTGACCGGGAGTACAATGAGCAGTTCTTC.